Below, one T cell receptor (beta chain) is given with its context. Its antigen specificity is not known. No qualities accompany the bases; no much larger clone lies one base away. Collaborating institutions collected whole blood in K2EDTA tubes following their own protocols. For TCRbeta analysis, collaborator samples were shipped as frozen whole blood, as isolated PBMCs, or as DNA extracted from either sample type. From a lookup of the germline V gene, CDR1 and CDR2 are MNHEY and SVGEGT. V and J are truncated by 4 bases and 6 bases respectively, leaving an intervening sequence of 16 bases. There are 15 amino acids in the CDR3, from cysteine to phenylalanine inclusive. Left in the record is the CDR3 DNA by itself, 45 bases read in frame from the first base. The data were obtained in a study of blood T cell repertoires in COVID-19 (dated by TCRdb to 2019 to 2021). Background on the whole study: The collaborator samples originated in the United States, Italy and Spain and spanned the acute and convalescent phases of COVID-19. The prospective study material was composed of cDNA or gDNA derived from T cells, B-cell-depleted T cells, or PBMCs. The dataset comprised deeply sampled blood TCRbeta repertoires from subjects exposed to, actively infected with, or recovered from COVID-19. The repertoires were released in a freely available public database meant as a resource for research on the immune response to SARS-CoV-2. The samples were drawn from two sources: the first 160 participants of the ongoing ImmuneRACE study, and 1,254 subjects contributed by 6 global collaborators. A de-identified subject ID, COVID-19 status, age in years and sex were almost always included in the sample metadata. Where HLA class I and class II types were available, the types were taken from metadata supplied by the sample provider, not from assay-based typing.

The immunoSEQ Assay, a bias-controlled multiplex PCR, was used to amplify TCRbeta CDR3 regions from genomic DNA. In the paper's pipeline: Nucleated cell counts per sample were estimated from amplification of reference gene primers within the assay. To quantify the absolute abundance of each unique TCRbeta CDR3 rearrangement, sequence reads were collapsed and filtered. For each sample, productive Simpson clonality was calculated by taking the square root of Simpson's diversity index across productive rearrangements. Held by TCRdb, this immuneACCESS table contains in-frame sequences only and omits some clones. Under half of the omission traces to an unresolved V gene where checked; the cause of the rest is unknown. V and J calls and clone size come straight from that table; D and trimming were deduced from the DNA. This sample comprises about 220,000 clones, more than 65% of them detected only once. The top ten hold 2% to 2.5% of the sample.

The research as a whole found: The amount of clinical and demographic metadata varied by source and participant and was provided uncurated.

The receptor was derived from a woman between 55 and 75 years old with acute or convalescent COVID-19. Material: peripheral blood. Recombination joined TRBV6-2 or TRBV6-3 with TRBJ2-1; a tentative D call is TRBD2 (6 bases match). In nucleotide form, the sequence is TGTGCCAGCAGTTCCCGGAGGGGCGTACTCAATGAGCAGTTCTTC. Translation gives CASSSRRGVLNEQFF.